This TCR beta chain was sequenced during a study of OX40 agonist ivuxolimab in advanced cancers. Study-wide context: Ivuxolimab, which targeted the costimulatory receptor OX40 (CD134), was an agonistic, fully human IgG2 monoclonal antibody. Intravenous ivuxolimab was administered to patients every 2 weeks at six dose levels: 0.01, 0.1, 0.3, 1.5, 3 and 10 mg/kg. The purpose of peripheral TCRbeta sequencing was to test whether ivuxolimab changed TCR sequence diversity and led to clonal T-cell expansion. Partial responses occurred in three dose-escalation patients: two with cutaneous melanoma and one with hepatocellular carcinoma. A male proportion of around 83% and a mean age of approximately 55 years, ranging from about 20 to 79, were recorded for the dose-escalation cohort. Of the approximately 50 dose-escalation patients, hepatocellular carcinoma was present in approximately 20, melanoma in approximately 15, renal cell carcinoma in 9 and head and neck cancer in 9. Patients were allowed to have had prior anti-PD-1, anti-PD-L1 or anti-CTLA-4 therapy, and 30% to 50% of the dose-escalation patients had previously received checkpoint inhibitors. The monotherapy dose-escalation portion (N of about 47 patients) of the phase I ivuxolimab trial is reported in the paper. Overall study outcomes, separate from this receptor: Clonal expansion of both CD4+ and CD8+ blood T cells was observed from baseline to week 6 at doses 0.1 to 3.0 mg/kg. Low levels of normalized T-cell clonal expansion were also seen in some nonresponding patients. After ivuxolimab, expanded clones were on average more numerous among CD8+ T cells than among CD4+ T cells. The antigen specificity of the peripheral T cells that underwent clonal expansion was not determined. Partial responders in the 0.1-3.0 mg/kg groups had among the lowest normalized peripheral clonal expansion, especially among CD8+ T cells.

For sequencing of the TCRbeta CDR3 region, genomic DNA was extracted from the sorted cells. The immunoSEQ Assay was used to sequence the TCRbeta CDR3 regions. TCRdb mirrors the immuneACCESS table, restricted to in-frame sequences. Some clones are absent from its copies; in checked studies, under half trace to an unresolved V gene, and the reason for the others is unknown. For this sample there are over 95,000 clones; roughly 90% appear just once. The top ten clones comprise 0.79% of the sample. The CDR3 holds 15 amino acids from the cysteine to the phenylalanine. The retained sequence is limited to the CDR3, 45 bases, with the frame set at the first base. CDR1 and CDR2, looked up from the germline V gene, are MNHEY and SVGAGI. Trimming removed 0 bases from V and 3 bases from J, leaving 12 bases between the germline ends. As for this clone: Which antigen it targets is not known. No base qualities exist here, and no much larger clone lies one base off it.

The trial excluded patients who had a history of autoimmune disease or who were on systemic immunosuppression. In every dose cohort, peripheral blood was drawn for TCR sequencing at baseline, cycle 4 day 1, and cycle 7 day 1. The samples were taken from a phase I, first-in-human, multicenter, open-label dose-escalation trial of ivuxolimab. The trial enrolled adults with locally advanced or metastatic head and neck squamous cell, hepatocellular, melanoma or renal cell carcinoma. Before TCR sequencing, CD4+ and CD8+ T cells were separately sorted from peripheral blood. The chain is assembled from TRBV6-5 and TRBJ2-7, with a weak D call of TRBD2 (6 bases match). This receptor was taken from an adult with an advanced solid tumor such as melanoma, head and neck, liver or kidney cancer. The sequencing used CD4+ or CD8+ T cells sorted from blood, collected in a trial of the OX40 agonist ivuxolimab. The nucleotides are TGTGCCAGCAGTTACTCGAGAGTCGGGGGCTACGAGCAGTACTTC. This encodes CASSYSRVGGYEQYF.